Sequencing of this TCR beta chain was carried out in a study of T cells in Graves' hyperthyroidism and ophthalmopathy. This clonotype has a count of ten or more. Amplification targeted TCR beta CDR3 regions from RNA transcripts. When the TCR CDR3 underwent first-round RT-PCR, the HTBI primer set was used. From the multiplex PCR reads, TCRdb called clonotypes with MiXCR, one entry per CDR3 protein. Among around 620,000 distinct CDR3 sequences, roughly 16% were seen once, and the ten largest hold around 4%. V gave up 0 bases and J gave up 2 bases, with 4 bases separating them. The CDR3 extends over 13 amino acids. Germline V lookup: CDR1 DFQATT, CDR2 SNEGSKA (reference sequence).

The sequenced sample was blood. The rearrangement links TRBV20-1 to TRBJ1-4; D is unresolved. The clonotype comes from a woman in her 30s with Graves' hyperthyroidism. Here the CDR3 DNA reads TGCAGTGCTAGAGACAGCACTAATGAAAAACTGTTTTTT. Translation gives CSARDSTNEKLFF.